The clone carrying this T cell receptor beta chain occurred once. The germline gives CDR1 GTSNPN, CDR2 SVGIG (reference sequence). The V and J ends lost 1 base and 2 bases respectively, with 8 bases between them. The CDR3 spans 13 residues. The sample originates from a study of blood T cell repertoires in COVID-19. TCRdb's copy holds only in-frame clones and misses some; the assay was immunoSEQ multiplex PCR. The data show under 200,000 clones, with around 84% seen just once and 13% to 15% held by the top ten. Sequencing input: peripheral blood. The J gene is TRBJ1-2, the V gene TRBV30; the D gene is possibly TRBD1 (6 bases). The receptor was derived from a woman between 65 and 79 years old with COVID-19, enrolled during active disease. Here the CDR3 DNA reads TGTGCCTGGAGTGCCACAGGGAACTATGGCTACACCTTC. This translates into CAWSATGNYGYTF.